The 10 T cell receptor beta chains below come from one sample, sequenced in a study of tumor and adjacent non-tumor tissue in lung cancer. The library came from three nested PCR rounds adapted from ARM-PCR protocols. TCRdb reanalysed the multiplex PCR reads using MiXCR and keeps one entry per CDR3 protein. The sample holds about 44,000 distinct CDR3 sequences, roughly two thirds seen once. No cell sorting was done before RNA was extracted from the tissue. This non-tumor lung sample came from over 3 cm beyond the tumor edge. The sequencing input was distant non-tumor lung tissue. These receptors were obtained from a woman aged 40-49 years with non-small cell lung cancer.

A single count supports this clonotype. This chain connects TRBV29-1 to TRBJ1-4; possibly TRBD1 for D (5 bases). The CDR3 extends over 14 amino acids. The V end was cut by 7 bases, the J end by 3 bases, with 15 bases between. Germline CDR1 and CDR2: SQVTM and ANQGSEA. The CDR3 DNA is TGCAGCGCTCCTGGGGCCGTACCTAATGAAAAACTGTTTTTT. This encodes CSAPGAVPNEKLFF.

V and J are TRBV5-1 and TRBJ2-1; D gene ambiguous. V lost 0 bases and J lost 6, with 13 bases in between. CDR3 size: 15 residues. Germline assignment: CDR1 SGHRS and CDR2 YFSETQ. Here the CDR3 DNA reads TGCGCCAGCAGCTTGGGCACCGGAGTTGGCAATGAGCAGTTCTTC. This translates into CASSLGTGVGNEQFF.

In its sample, this clonotype was seen once. Without the conserved terminal phenylalanine or tryptophan, this CDR3 likely stems from a read error. The chain couples TRBV28 to TRBJ1-1; D call uncertain. The CDR3 spans 12 residues. The germline V gene has CDR1 MDHEN and CDR2 SYDVKM. Trimming removed 8 bases from V and 0 bases from J, with 7 bases in between. The CDR3 here is CASWAVNTEAFI. CDR3 in DNA: TGTGCCAGCTGGGCGGTGAACACTGAAGCTTTCATT.

About this clonotype: The conserved phenylalanine or tryptophan normally closing the CDR3 is absent here, so this likely arose from a read error. The gene calls are TRBV12-3 or TRBV12-4 and TRBJ2-7; D possibly corresponds to TRBD1 (5 bases). This CDR3 has 13 amino acids. CDR3 residues: CVSSLTGNCEQYL. The CDR3 nucleotides read TGTGTCAGTAGTTTAACAGGAAACTGCGAGCAGTACCTC.

This clonotype has at least ten counts. The CDR3 spells CASSTASGQGYEQFF. The CDR3 nucleotides are TGCGCCAGCAGCACCGCTAGTGGACAGGGCTATGAGCAGTTCTTC. The chain recombines TRBV5-1 with TRBJ2-1; 8 positions match TRBD1. The CDR3 sequence is 15 residues long. The junction had 11 bases not matched to a gene; V was cut back by 4 bases and J by 8 bases. Germline V gives CDR1 SGHRS, CDR2 YFSETQ.

This clonotype has more than one count but fewer than ten. With a much larger clone just one base away, this may be a read error. CDR3 nucleotides: TGTGCCAGCAAGGGGGGCCTGAACACTGAAGCTTTCTTT. This sequence encodes CASKGGLNTEAFF. The chain uses TRBV6-5 and TRBJ1-1, with D perhaps TRBD1 (6 bases). Germline lookup yields CDR1 MNHEY and CDR2 SVGAGI. The CDR3 consists of 13 residues. Deletions cut 7 bases from V and 0 bases from J, with 9 bases between.

At least ten counts were recorded for this clonotype. The genes are TRBV28 and TRBJ1-2, with D possibly TRBD1 on 5 matching bases. CDR3 length equals 13 residues. Trimming removed 8 bases from V and 4 bases from J, with 14 bases in between. CDR1 is MDHEN, CDR2 SYDVKM, per germline. The chain's CDR3 is CASVRQGPYGYTF. The CDR3 DNA is TGTGCCAGCGTACGGCAGGGTCCCTATGGCTACACCTTC.

On this clonotype itself: This may be a read error, as it is one base from a much larger clone. The chain couples TRBV14 to TRBJ1-1; D ambiguous. The germline gives CDR1 SGHDN, CDR2 FVKESK. The CDR3 runs to 14 residues. Written as DNA, the CDR3 is TGTGCCAACAGCCGCGCGGGCATGAACACTGAAGCTTTCTTT. This encodes CANSRAGMNTEAFF.

About this clonotype itself: A much more abundant neighbour one base away suggests this may be a read error. The genes are TRBV28 and TRBJ1-4; 7 bases map to TRBD1. CDR3 size: 13 residues. Germline V lookup: CDR1 MDHEN, CDR2 SYDVKM. In nucleotides, the CDR3 is TGTGCAAGCTATGGGGACAGAAATGGAAAACTGTTTTTT. This codes for CASYGDRNGKLFF.

On this clonotype itself: At one of its ends the junction is not consistent with the germline gene, which may arise from a read error. The gene calls are TRBV6-6 and TRBJ2-3; 13 nucleotides align to TRBD2. Per the germline V gene, CDR1 is MNHNY and CDR2 is SVGAGI (reference sequence). This CDR3 has 17 amino acids. The CDR3 reads CASRAGTSGVGTDTQYF. For the CDR3, the DNA is TGTGCCAGCAGAGCCGGGACTAGCGGGGTGGGCACTGATACGCAGTATTTT.